This is a list of T cell receptor beta chains from one sample in a study of blood T cells in healthy people across ages. TCRdb recomputed calls from the 5' RACE reads with MiXCR, one row per CDR3 protein. This sample has 1.8 million or so distinct CDR3 sequences, with around 40% found just once. Material: blood. Receptors were obtained from a human donor in good health. Each CDR3 is given without its conserved first and last residue. Each record gives: clone size, J gene, V gene, D gene, CDR3 protein. D genes are given only for firm matches. Clone sizes are given selectively: once, few, many, or a class where the clone is expanded.

abundance: -
j_gene: TRBJ1-4
v_gene: TRBV20-1
d_gene: -
CDR3aa: SASQGSGEKLF

abundance: -
j_gene: TRBJ1-3
v_gene: TRBV10-3
d_gene: -
CDR3aa: AISESPSFNTIY

abundance: -
j_gene: TRBJ1-4
v_gene: TRBV2
d_gene: TRBD1
CDR3aa: ASSLRDRGKLF

abundance: -
j_gene: TRBJ1-2
v_gene: TRBV29-1
d_gene: -
CDR3aa: SVEPRGGNGYT

abundance: -
j_gene: TRBJ2-7
v_gene: TRBV5-1
d_gene: -
CDR3aa: ASSLPSGGVSYEQY

abundance: -
j_gene: TRBJ2-1
v_gene: TRBV20-1
d_gene: -
CDR3aa: SAREGGGGGSYNEQF

abundance: once
j_gene: TRBJ2-3
v_gene: TRBV5-1
d_gene: -
CDR3aa: ASSFRATSTDTQY

abundance: few
j_gene: TRBJ2-7
v_gene: TRBV7-2
d_gene: -
CDR3aa: ASSLTSGEYEQY

abundance: few
j_gene: TRBJ2-4
v_gene: TRBV29-1
d_gene: -
CDR3aa: SVAQAGAKNIQY

abundance: -
j_gene: TRBJ2-6
v_gene: TRBV11-2
d_gene: -
CDR3aa: ASSPRVPTSGANVLT

abundance: -
j_gene: TRBJ1-1
v_gene: TRBV25-1
d_gene: -
CDR3aa: ASSEFGRDQAF

abundance: -
j_gene: TRBJ1-2
v_gene: TRBV29-1
d_gene: TRBD1
CDR3aa: SVRNPTGDGYT

abundance: -
j_gene: TRBJ2-4
v_gene: TRBV2
d_gene: TRBD2
CDR3aa: ASKRDQENIQY

abundance: -
j_gene: -
v_gene: TRBV20-1
d_gene: -
CDR3aa: SARASITGQETQY

abundance: -
j_gene: TRBJ2-5
v_gene: TRBV2
d_gene: TRBD1
CDR3aa: ASSPGTGGIQY

abundance: few
j_gene: TRBJ2-5
v_gene: TRBV7-9
d_gene: -
CDR3aa: ASSLSSEQETQY

abundance: -
j_gene: TRBJ1-1
v_gene: TRBV5-1
d_gene: -
CDR3aa: ASSWKETNTEAF

abundance: few
j_gene: TRBJ2-1
v_gene: TRBV7-2
d_gene: -
CDR3aa: ASSAGRTDEQF

abundance: -
j_gene: TRBJ2-7
v_gene: TRBV10-2
d_gene: -
CDR3aa: ATSLYNNEQY

abundance: -
j_gene: TRBJ1-2
v_gene: TRBV5-1
d_gene: -
CDR3aa: ASSLGAIAAPSGYGYT